The 4 T cell receptor beta chains in this list originate from one sample, sequenced in a study of T cells in Graves' hyperthyroidism and ophthalmopathy. Researchers took RNA transcripts and amplified the TCR beta CDR3 regions from them. HTBI primers were used for first-round RT-PCR of the TCR CDR3. TCRdb fed the multiplex PCR reads into MiXCR, producing one record per CDR3 protein. The sample records about 570,000 distinct CDR3 sequences, around 45% being singletons. The sample taken for sequencing was peripheral blood or thyroid tissue (not recorded which). All receptors derive from an adult woman with Graves' disease, either hyperthyroidism or ophthalmopathy (not recorded which).

This chain joins TRBV19 and TRBJ2-6; 8 bases match TRBD2. V was pared by 7 bases and J by 6 bases, with 8 bases of the junction left unmatched. CDR3 length equals 15 residues. Germline lookup yields CDR1 LNHDA and CDR2 SQIVND (reference sequence). CDR3 sequence reads: CASTGGGRPANVLTF. CDR3 nucleotides: TGTGCCAGTACCGGGGGGGGCAGGCCGGCCAACGTCCTGACTTTC.

The V and J genes are TRBV20-1 and TRBJ1-1, with D possibly being TRBD1 (5 bases). The DNA end is more similar to TRBJ1-5, so the J call may be wrong. CDR3 length: 14 amino acids. The germline gives CDR1 DFQATT, CDR2 SNEGSKA (reference sequence). CDR3 coding DNA: TGCAGTGCTAGAGATGAAGGGGATGATCAGCCCCAGCATTTT. Its protein product is CSARDEGDDQPQHF.

This clonotype was recorded at least ten times. The V gene is TRBV4-1, the J gene TRBJ1-1; D is ambiguous. Trimming shortened V by 8 bases and J by 5 bases, and 9 bases separated the two germline ends. Per germline, CDR1 MGHRA and CDR2 YSYEKL. The CDR3 has 11 amino acids. CDR3 DNA: TGCGCCAGCCGCTCGGGAACTGAAGCTTTCTTT. Translation: CASRSGTEAFF.

This clonotype has a count of ten or more. This chain links TRBV7-9 with TRBJ2-7; D assignment may be TRBD1 or TRBD2 (6 bases each). This CDR3 has 15 amino acids. Trimming shortened V by 1 base and J by 5 bases, and 15 bases separated the two germline ends. Germline-derived CDR1 and CDR2 are SEHNR and FQNEAQ (reference sequence). Written as DNA, the CDR3 is TGTGCCAGCAGCTTAGACGGGGGCAATTGGGACGAGCAGTACTTC. This translates into CASSLDGGNWDEQYF.